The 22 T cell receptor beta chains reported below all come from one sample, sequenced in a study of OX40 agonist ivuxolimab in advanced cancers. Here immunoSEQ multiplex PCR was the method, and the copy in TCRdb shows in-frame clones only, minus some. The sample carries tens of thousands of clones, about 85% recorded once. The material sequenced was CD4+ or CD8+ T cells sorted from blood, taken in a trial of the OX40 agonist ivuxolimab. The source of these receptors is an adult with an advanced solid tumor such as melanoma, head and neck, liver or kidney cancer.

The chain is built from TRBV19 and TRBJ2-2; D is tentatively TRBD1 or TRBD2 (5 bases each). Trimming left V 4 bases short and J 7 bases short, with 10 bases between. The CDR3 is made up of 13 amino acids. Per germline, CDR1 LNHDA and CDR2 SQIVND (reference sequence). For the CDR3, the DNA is TGTGCCAGTAGTAGTGGGGGAATCGGGGAGCTGTTTTTT. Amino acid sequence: CASSSGGIGELFF.

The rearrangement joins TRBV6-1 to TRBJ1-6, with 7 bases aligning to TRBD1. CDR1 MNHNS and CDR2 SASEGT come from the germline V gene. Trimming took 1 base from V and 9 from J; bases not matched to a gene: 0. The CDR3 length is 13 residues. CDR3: CASSEGQGSPLHF. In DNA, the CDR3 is TGTGCCAGCAGTGAAGGACAGGGTTCACCCCTCCACTTT.

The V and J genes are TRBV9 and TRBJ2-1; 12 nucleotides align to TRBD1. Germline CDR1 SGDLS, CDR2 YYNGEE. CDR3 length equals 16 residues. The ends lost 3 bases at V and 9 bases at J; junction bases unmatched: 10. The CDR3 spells CASSAHGTGGLGEQFF. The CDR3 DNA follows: TGTGCCAGCAGCGCTCACGGGACAGGGGGCTTGGGTGAGCAGTTCTTC. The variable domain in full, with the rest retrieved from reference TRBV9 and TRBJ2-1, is DSGVTQTPKHLITATGQRVTLRCSPRSGDLSVYWYQQSLDQGLQFLIQYYNGEERAKGNILERFSAQQFPDLHSELNLSSLELGDSALYFCASSAHGTGGLGEQFFGPGTRLTVL.

In DNA form, the CDR3 reads TGTGCCAGCAGCCGGGGAGCTGAAGGGTCCTACGAGCAGTACTTC. This translates into CASSRGAEGSYEQYF. The rearrangement uses TRBV11-3 and TRBJ2-7; D is possibly TRBD2 (5 bases). The V gene's germline CDR1 is SGHNT and CDR2 YENEEA. V dropped 5 bases and J dropped 1 base, with 15 bases sitting between them. This CDR3 contains 15 residues.

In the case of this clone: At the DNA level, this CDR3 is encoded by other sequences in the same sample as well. Here the CDR3 reads CASSFTGGGTEAFF. The DNA for the CDR3 is TGCGCCAGCAGCTTTACAGGGGGGGGGACTGAAGCTTTCTTT. This chain joins TRBV5-1 and TRBJ1-1; TRBD1 matches 8 bases. V shed 2 bases and J 5 bases; nucleotides not matched to a gene: 5. The CDR3 runs to 14 residues. Germline-derived CDR1 and CDR2 are SGHRS and YFSETQ. Looking up the rest from reference TRBV5-1 and TRBJ1-1 gives the full variable domain: KAGVTQTPRYLIKTRGQQVTLSCSPISGHRSVSWYQQTPGQGLQFLFEYFSETQRNKGNFPGRFSGRQFSNSRSEMNVSTLELGDSALYLCASSFTGGGTEAFFGQGTRLTVV.

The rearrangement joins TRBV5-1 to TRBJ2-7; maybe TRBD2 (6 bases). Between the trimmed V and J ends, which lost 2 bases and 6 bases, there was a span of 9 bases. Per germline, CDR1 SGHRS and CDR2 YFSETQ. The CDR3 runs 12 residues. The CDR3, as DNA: TGCGCCAGCAGCTTTAGCGGCTCCGAGCAGTACTTC. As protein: CASSFSGSEQYF.

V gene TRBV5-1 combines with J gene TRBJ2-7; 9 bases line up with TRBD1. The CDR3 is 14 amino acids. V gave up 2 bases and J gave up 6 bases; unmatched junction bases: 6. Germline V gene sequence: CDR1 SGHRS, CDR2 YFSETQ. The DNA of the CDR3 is TGCGCCAGCAGCTTAGGACAGGGGCTCGGCGAGCAGTACTTC. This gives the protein CASSLGQGLGEQYF.

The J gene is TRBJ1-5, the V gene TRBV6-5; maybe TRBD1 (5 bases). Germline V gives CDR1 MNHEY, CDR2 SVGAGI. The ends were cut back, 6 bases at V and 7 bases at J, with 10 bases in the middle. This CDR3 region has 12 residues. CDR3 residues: CASSRAGQPQHF. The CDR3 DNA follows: TGTGCCAGCAGCAGGGCAGGGCAGCCCCAGCATTTT.

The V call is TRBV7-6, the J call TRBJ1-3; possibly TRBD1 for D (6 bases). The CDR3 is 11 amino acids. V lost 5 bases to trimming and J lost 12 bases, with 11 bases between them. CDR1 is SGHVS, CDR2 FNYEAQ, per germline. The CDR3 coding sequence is TGTGCCAGCAGCACTTCGGACAGCATATATTTT. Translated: CASSTSDSIYF.

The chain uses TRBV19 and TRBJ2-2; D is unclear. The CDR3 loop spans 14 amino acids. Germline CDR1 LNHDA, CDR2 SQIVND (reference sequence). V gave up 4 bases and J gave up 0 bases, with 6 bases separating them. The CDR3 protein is CASSSATNTGELFF. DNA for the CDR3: TGTGCCAGTAGTAGCGCAACGAACACCGGGGAGCTGTTTTTT. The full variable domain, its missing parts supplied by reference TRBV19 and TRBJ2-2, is DGGITQSPKYLFRKEGQNVTLSCEQNLNHDAMYWYRQDPGQGLRLIYYSQIVNDFQKGDIAEGYSVSREKKESFPLTVTSAQKNPTAFYLCASSSATNTGELFFGEGSRLTVL.

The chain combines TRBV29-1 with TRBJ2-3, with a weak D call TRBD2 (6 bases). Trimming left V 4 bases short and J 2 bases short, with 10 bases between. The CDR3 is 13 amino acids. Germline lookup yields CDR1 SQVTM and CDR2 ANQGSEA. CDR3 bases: TGCAGCGTTGCGGGCGGGGCCACAGATACGCAGTATTTT. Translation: CSVAGGATDTQYF.

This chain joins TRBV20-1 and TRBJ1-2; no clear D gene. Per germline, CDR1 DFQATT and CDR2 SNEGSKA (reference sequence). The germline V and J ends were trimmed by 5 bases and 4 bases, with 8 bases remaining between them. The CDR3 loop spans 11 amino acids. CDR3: CSAVRTYGYTF. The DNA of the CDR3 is TGCAGTGCTGTCCGGACCTATGGCTACACCTTC.

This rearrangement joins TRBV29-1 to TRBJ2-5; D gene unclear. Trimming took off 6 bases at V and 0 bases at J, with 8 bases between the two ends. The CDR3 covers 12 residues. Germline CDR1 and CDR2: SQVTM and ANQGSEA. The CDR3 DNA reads TGCAGCGTAGACACCCACCAAGAGACCCAGTACTTC. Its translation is CSVDTHQETQYF.

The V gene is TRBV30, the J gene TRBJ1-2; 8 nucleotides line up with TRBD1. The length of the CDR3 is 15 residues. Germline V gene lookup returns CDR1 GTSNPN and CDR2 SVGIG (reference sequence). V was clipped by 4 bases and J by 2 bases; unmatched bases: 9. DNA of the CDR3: TGTGCCTGGATGCCAGGGGGCGCGAACAACTATGGCTACACCTTC. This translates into CAWMPGGANNYGYTF.

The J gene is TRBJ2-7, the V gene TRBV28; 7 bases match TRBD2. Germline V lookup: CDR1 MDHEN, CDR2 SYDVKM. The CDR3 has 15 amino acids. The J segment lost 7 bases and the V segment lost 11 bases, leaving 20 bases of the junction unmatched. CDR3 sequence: CALSPTGDRGEEQYF. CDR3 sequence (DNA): TGTGCCCTCAGTCCCACCGGGGACCGGGGGGAGGAGCAGTACTTC. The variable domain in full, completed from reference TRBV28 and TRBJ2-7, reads DVKVTQSSRYLVKRTGEKVFLECVQDMDHENMFWYRQDPGLGLRLIYFSYDVKMKEKGDIPEGYSVSREKKERFSLILESASTNQTSMYLCALSPTGDRGEEQYFGPGTRLTVT.

This CDR3 reads CASSPAGDTDTQYF. DNA of the CDR3: TGCGCCAGCAGCCCAGCGGGGGACACAGATACGCAGTATTTT. The V and J genes are TRBV5-1 and TRBJ2-3; TRBD2 aligns across 8 bases. This CDR3 comprises 14 residues. CDR1 is SGHRS, CDR2 YFSETQ, per germline. The V segment lost 4 bases and the J segment 2 bases; nucleotides outside the gene matches: 3.

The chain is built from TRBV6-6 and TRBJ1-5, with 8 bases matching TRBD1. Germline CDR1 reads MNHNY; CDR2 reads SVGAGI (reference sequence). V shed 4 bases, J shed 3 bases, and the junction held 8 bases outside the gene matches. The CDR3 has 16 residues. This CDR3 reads CASSSITGGNNQPQHF. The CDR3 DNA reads TGTGCCAGCAGTTCTATAACAGGGGGGAACAATCAGCCCCAGCATTTT.

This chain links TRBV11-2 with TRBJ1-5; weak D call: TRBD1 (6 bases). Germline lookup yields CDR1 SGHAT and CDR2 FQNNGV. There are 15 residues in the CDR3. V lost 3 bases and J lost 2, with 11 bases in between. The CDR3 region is CASSFGGGGNQPQHF. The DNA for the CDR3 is TGTGCCAGCAGCTTCGGGGGGGGCGGCAATCAGCCCCAGCATTTT.

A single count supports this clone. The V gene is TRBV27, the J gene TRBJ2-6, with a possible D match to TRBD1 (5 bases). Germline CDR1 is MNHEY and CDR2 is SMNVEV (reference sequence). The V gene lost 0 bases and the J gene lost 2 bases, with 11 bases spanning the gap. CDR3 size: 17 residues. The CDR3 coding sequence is TGTGCCAGCAGTTTATCAGGCAGGGCTGCTGGGGCCAACGTCCTGACTTTC. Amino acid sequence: CASSLSGRAAGANVLTF.

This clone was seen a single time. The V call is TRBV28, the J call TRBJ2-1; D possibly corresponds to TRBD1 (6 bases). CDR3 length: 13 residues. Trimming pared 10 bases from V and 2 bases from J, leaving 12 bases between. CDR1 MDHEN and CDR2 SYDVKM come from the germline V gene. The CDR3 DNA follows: TGTGCCACCTCGGGACAACCCTACAATGAGCAGTTCTTC. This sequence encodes CATSGQPYNEQFF.

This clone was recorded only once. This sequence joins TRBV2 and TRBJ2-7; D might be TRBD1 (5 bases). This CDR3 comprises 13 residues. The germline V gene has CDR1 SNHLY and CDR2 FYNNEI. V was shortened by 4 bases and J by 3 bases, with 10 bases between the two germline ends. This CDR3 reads CASSVIDSYEQYF. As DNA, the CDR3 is TGTGCCAGCAGTGTTATCGACAGCTACGAGCAGTACTTC.

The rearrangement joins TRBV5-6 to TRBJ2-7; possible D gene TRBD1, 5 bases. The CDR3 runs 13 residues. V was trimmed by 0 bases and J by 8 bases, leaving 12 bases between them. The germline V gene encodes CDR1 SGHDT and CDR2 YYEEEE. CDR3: CASSLAQRQKQYF. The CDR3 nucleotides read TGTGCCAGCAGCTTGGCCCAGAGACAGAAGCAGTACTTC.